This T cell receptor (beta chain) was profiled in a study of blood T cell repertoires in COVID-19 (dated by TCRdb to between 2020 and 2021). For the wider study: The collaborator samples originated in the United States, Italy and Spain and spanned the acute and convalescent phases of COVID-19. The dataset comprised deeply sampled blood TCRbeta repertoires from subjects exposed to, actively infected with, or recovered from COVID-19. The prospective study material was composed of cDNA or gDNA derived from T cells, B-cell-depleted T cells, or PBMCs. A de-identified subject ID, COVID-19 status, age in years and sex were almost always included in the sample metadata. The repertoires were released in a freely available public database intended as a resource for research on the immune response to SARS-CoV-2. Samples came from the ongoing ImmuneRACE study (first 160 participants) plus 1,254 subjects from 6 global collaborators. HLA class I and class II types, where available, came from metadata supplied by the sample provider rather than from assay-based typing. Overall results and qualifications from the work: The amount of clinical and demographic metadata varied by source and participant and was provided uncurated.

TCRbeta CDR3 regions were amplified from genomic DNA by means of the immunoSEQ Assay, a bias-controlled multiplex PCR. In the source study's methods: Within the assay, amplification of reference gene primers was used to estimate how many nucleated cells each sample contained. To quantify the absolute abundance of each unique TCRbeta CDR3 rearrangement, sequence reads were collapsed and filtered. For each sample, productive Simpson clonality was calculated as the square root of Simpson's diversity index across productive rearrangements. In its TCRdb copy, this immuneACCESS table keeps in-frame sequences only and misses some clones. Where compared with another copy, unresolved V genes explain less than half of these, and the others have no known cause. V, J and clone size derive from that table, while D and trimming were established from the DNA sequence. This sample is represented by a few hundred thousand clones; over 85% of them were singletons. Of the sample, 2.9% falls within the top ten clones.

V loses 5 bases, J loses 1 base, and the germline ends lie 12 bases apart. Per the germline V gene (reference sequence), LNHDA is the CDR1 and SQIVND is the CDR2. Taken from cysteine to phenylalanine, the CDR3 has 14 residues. Just the 42-base CDR3 DNA is kept, in frame starting at base 1. Turning to this clone: Its cognate antigen has yet to be identified. Per-base qualities were not stored, and no clone one base away is much larger.

Participants in the prospective study were aged 18 to 89 years, lived in 20 to 30 United States geographic areas, and enrolled through a virtual design. In the prospective study, cohorts were assigned on the basis of participant-reported clinical history obtained from a screening survey and a study questionnaire. A participant counted as exposed if, within 2 weeks of entering the study, that participant had been in contact with someone who had a PCR-confirmed or clinician-diagnosed COVID-19 case. Each participant in the prospective study had whole blood, serum and a nasopharyngeal or oropharyngeal swab collected by mobile phlebotomists. Prospective study participants could optionally give additional blood draws and questionnaires over an approximately 2-month period. Blood samples from the prospective study were shipped frozen or at room temperature prior to DNA extraction.

The V and J segments used are TRBV19 and TRBJ2-7, with TRBD2 as a weak D call on 5 bases. Material for sequencing was PBMCs or T cells enriched from blood (not recorded which). The TCR sequence derives from a woman between 50 and 59 years old who had been exposed to COVID-19. The base sequence is TGTGCCAGTAGTCCAGAATGGAGGTCCTACGAGCAGTACTTC. The resulting protein is CASSPEWRSYEQYF.